The rows below give T cell receptor beta chains drawn from one sample of a study of T cell responses to AZD1222 COVID-19 vaccine. TCRdb's table, derived via immunoSEQ multiplex PCR, lists solely in-frame clones and lacks some. The sample lists under 150,000 clones, roughly 92% seen once, with more than 5% in the top ten. The sequencing here drew on peripheral blood, taken on day 0 of AZD1222 vaccination. The origin of the receptors is an adult in good health. The conserved cysteine and the conserved F or W are not part of the CDR3 here. Fields, in order: J gene, V gene, D gene, CDR3 protein. The D gene is left open where the match is weak.

J gene: TRBJ2-7
V gene: TRBV2
D gene: TRBD2
CDR3 protein: ASSRLAGGYEQY

J gene: TRBJ2-2
V gene: TRBV28
D gene: TRBD2
CDR3 protein: ASSSPALAGRPGELF

J gene: TRBJ2-5
V gene: TRBV19
D gene: -
CDR3 protein: ASSPPGTGNFQETQY

J gene: TRBJ1-4
V gene: TRBV7-9
D gene: -
CDR3 protein: ASSQGGRIIEKLF

J gene: TRBJ2-5
V gene: TRBV29-1
D gene: -
CDR3 protein: SVVKTQGRWPQETQY

J gene: TRBJ2-7
V gene: TRBV7-6
D gene: TRBD1
CDR3 protein: ASSPGTDFRYEQY

J gene: TRBJ2-7
V gene: TRBV9
D gene: -
CDR3 protein: ASSARNRDGFYEQY

J gene: TRBJ1-2
V gene: TRBV5-4
D gene: TRBD1
CDR3 protein: ASSTEEGAGYT

J gene: TRBJ2-2
V gene: TRBV11-2
D gene: -
CDR3 protein: ASSHSGTGELF

J gene: TRBJ1-1
V gene: TRBV5-1
D gene: -
CDR3 protein: ASSLEPRNTEAF

J gene: TRBJ1-3
V gene: TRBV28
D gene: -
CDR3 protein: ASSLHTGFAGNTIY

J gene: TRBJ1-2
V gene: TRBV10-3
D gene: -
CDR3 protein: AISEGVGYGYT

J gene: TRBJ1-2
V gene: TRBV6-5
D gene: -
CDR3 protein: ASSFRRHYGYT

J gene: TRBJ2-4
V gene: TRBV28
D gene: TRBD1
CDR3 protein: ASSITRQGSNIQY

J gene: TRBJ2-7
V gene: TRBV2
D gene: -
CDR3 protein: ASMDIAYEQY

J gene: TRBJ1-5
V gene: TRBV19
D gene: -
CDR3 protein: ASSIYPPRNQPQH

J gene: TRBJ2-1
V gene: TRBV6-6
D gene: -
CDR3 protein: ASSTRTGSSDNEQF

J gene: TRBJ1-1
V gene: TRBV7-2
D gene: -
CDR3 protein: ASSRVRDTEAF

J gene: TRBJ1-5
V gene: TRBV7-9
D gene: -
CDR3 protein: ASSLGGFSNNQPQH

J gene: TRBJ1-2
V gene: TRBV27
D gene: TRBD1
CDR3 protein: ASSFGQGDYGYT

J gene: TRBJ2-5
V gene: TRBV11-2
D gene: -
CDR3 protein: ASSAPGQRNYQETQY

J gene: TRBJ1-4
V gene: TRBV11-2
D gene: -
CDR3 protein: ASSLYPGLRGEKLF

J gene: TRBJ2-3
V gene: TRBV7-8
D gene: TRBD2
CDR3 protein: ASSSLAGTDTQY

J gene: TRBJ2-3
V gene: TRBV24-1
D gene: TRBD2
CDR3 protein: ATSGTSGGTDTQY

J gene: TRBJ2-3
V gene: TRBV7-8
D gene: -
CDR3 protein: ASSLATATDTQY

J gene: TRBJ1-5
V gene: TRBV11-2
D gene: -
CDR3 protein: ASSLDRGAQH

J gene: TRBJ2-1
V gene: TRBV13
D gene: TRBD2
CDR3 protein: ASSPRRRAGGGNEQF

J gene: TRBJ2-7
V gene: TRBV15
D gene: TRBD1
CDR3 protein: ATSPGQGPYEQY

J gene: TRBJ2-5
V gene: TRBV6-1
D gene: -
CDR3 protein: ASSDESGVKETQY

J gene: TRBJ2-7
V gene: TRBV21-1
D gene: -
CDR3 protein: ASSTDRVSSYEQY

J gene: TRBJ2-7
V gene: TRBV15
D gene: -
CDR3 protein: ATSREGYEQY

J gene: TRBJ2-7
V gene: TRBV7-2
D gene: TRBD1
CDR3 protein: ASSRGQGRYEQY

J gene: TRBJ2-1
V gene: TRBV19
D gene: -
CDR3 protein: ASSIAGWLFGNNEQF

J gene: TRBJ1-1
V gene: TRBV5-1
D gene: TRBD1
CDR3 protein: ASSPRGGQANTEAF

J gene: TRBJ2-3
V gene: TRBV7-9
D gene: TRBD1
CDR3 protein: ASSRGDRGADTQY

J gene: TRBJ2-7
V gene: TRBV29-1
D gene: -
CDR3 protein: SVAMVGGGSYEQY

J gene: TRBJ1-2
V gene: TRBV20-1
D gene: TRBD1
CDR3 protein: SALGQGMHT

J gene: TRBJ2-5
V gene: TRBV2
D gene: TRBD2
CDR3 protein: ASSPSGGGQETQY

J gene: TRBJ1-5
V gene: TRBV20-1
D gene: -
CDR3 protein: SASSTNQPQH

J gene: TRBJ2-2
V gene: TRBV18
D gene: -
CDR3 protein: ASSPLALGELF

J gene: TRBJ1-3
V gene: TRBV19
D gene: -
CDR3 protein: ASSMGLAGNTIY

J gene: TRBJ2-7
V gene: TRBV5-1
D gene: -
CDR3 protein: ASSLFSGPFIEQY

J gene: TRBJ1-3
V gene: TRBV5-1
D gene: -
CDR3 protein: ASSPVGVGNTIY

J gene: TRBJ2-7
V gene: TRBV7-8
D gene: -
CDR3 protein: ASSPTRFGDYEQY

J gene: TRBJ1-5
V gene: TRBV7-2
D gene: -
CDR3 protein: ASSLVGSGIDQPQH

J gene: TRBJ2-1
V gene: TRBV7-2
D gene: -
CDR3 protein: ASSLGLPGYDEQF

J gene: TRBJ2-1
V gene: TRBV18
D gene: -
CDR3 protein: ASSPTRSSYNEQF

J gene: TRBJ2-3
V gene: TRBV3-1/TRBV3-2
D gene: TRBD1
CDR3 protein: ASSQTGTGGIDTQY

J gene: TRBJ2-5
V gene: TRBV11-3
D gene: -
CDR3 protein: ASSIGGFGETQY

J gene: TRBJ2-7
V gene: TRBV24-1
D gene: -
CDR3 protein: ATREGREHSYEQY

J gene: TRBJ1-4
V gene: TRBV5-5
D gene: -
CDR3 protein: ASSSEAGFRNEKLF

J gene: TRBJ2-1
V gene: TRBV5-1
D gene: -
CDR3 protein: ARSAGGRSYNEQF